This T cell receptor (beta chain) was profiled in a study of blood T cell repertoires in COVID-19. Study-level background: The United States, Italy and Spain provided the acute and convalescent COVID-19 samples. Sample material is recorded as cDNA or gDNA derived from T cells, B-cell-depleted T cells, or PBMCs.

Authors' analysis steps: Amplifying reference gene primers gave estimates of nucleated cell counts. TCRdb keeps only in-frame clones here, not all; method: immunoSEQ multiplex PCR. V, J and clone size were drawn from that table, and D and trimming were deduced from the DNA. The sample shows fewer than 300,000 clones, about four fifths of them seen only once. This clone has only one observation. Germline CDR1 GTSNPN, CDR2 SVGIG (reference sequence). Trimming took 7 bases from V and 4 from J; bases not matched to a gene: 12. The CDR3 covers 14 residues. The sample comprised peripheral blood. The chain has TRBV30 and TRBJ1-1, with TRBD1 identical over 7 bases. The TCR sequence derives from a woman aged 50 to 65 who had recovered from COVID-19. As DNA, the CDR3 is TGTGCCTTTTCTCGGACAGGAGGTCTCACTGAAGCTTTCTTT. This encodes CAFSRTGGLTEAFF.